This TCR beta chain is drawn from a study of radiation and T cells in renal cell carcinoma. The time point was: blood 4 weeks post-SBRT, at nephrectomy. The treatment was: 15 Gy SBRT to primary tumor, nephrectomy 4 weeks later. Nephrectomy followed 15 Gy stereotactic body radiation by 4 weeks. Blood was sampled at baseline, 2 weeks and 4 weeks after SBRT. The patient's renal cell carcinoma had clear cell pathology. This clone showed up just once. TCRdb's copy holds only in-frame clones and misses some; the assay was immunoSEQ multiplex PCR. The table lists around 100,000 clones, roughly 88% of them singletons. Germline V lookup: CDR1 SGHVS, CDR2 FNYEAQ. The CDR3 contains 15 residues. J was trimmed by 8 bases and V by 5 bases; bases with no gene match: 8.

The clonotype was recovered from a man between 60 and 75 years old with renal cell carcinoma. The chain links TRBV7-6 to TRBJ2-1; 11 bases are shared with TRBD2. The specimen was blood, collected from a patient whose treatment included radiotherapy and nephrectomy. The CDR3 sequence: CASSRTSGSWDEQFF. CDR3 nucleotides: TGTGCCAGCAGCCGCACTAGCGGGAGCTGGGATGAGCAGTTCTTC.